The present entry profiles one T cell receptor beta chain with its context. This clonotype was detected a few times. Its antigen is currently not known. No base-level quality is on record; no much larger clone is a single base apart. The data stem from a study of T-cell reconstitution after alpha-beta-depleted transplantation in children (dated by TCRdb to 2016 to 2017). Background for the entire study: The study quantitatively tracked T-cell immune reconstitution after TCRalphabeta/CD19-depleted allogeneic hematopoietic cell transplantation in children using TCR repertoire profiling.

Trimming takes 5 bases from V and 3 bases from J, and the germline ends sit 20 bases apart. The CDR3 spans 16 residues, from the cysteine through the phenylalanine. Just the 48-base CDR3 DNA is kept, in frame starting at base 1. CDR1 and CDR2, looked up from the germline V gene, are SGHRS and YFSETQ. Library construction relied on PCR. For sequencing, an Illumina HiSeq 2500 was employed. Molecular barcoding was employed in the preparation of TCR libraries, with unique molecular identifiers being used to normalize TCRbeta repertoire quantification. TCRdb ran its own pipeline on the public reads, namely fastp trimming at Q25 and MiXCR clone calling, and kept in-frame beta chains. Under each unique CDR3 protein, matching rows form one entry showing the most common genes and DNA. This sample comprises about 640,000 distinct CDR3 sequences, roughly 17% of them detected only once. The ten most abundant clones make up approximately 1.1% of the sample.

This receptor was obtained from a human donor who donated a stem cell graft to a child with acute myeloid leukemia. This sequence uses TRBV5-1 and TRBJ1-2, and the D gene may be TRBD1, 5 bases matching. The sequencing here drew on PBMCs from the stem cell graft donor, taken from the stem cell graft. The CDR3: CASSSIPRGADYGYTF. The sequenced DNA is TGCGCCAGCAGTTCGATACCCCGTGGGGCGGACTATGGCTACACCTTC.